The clone carrying this TCR beta chain has a handful of counts. Its specificity is not known. This sample includes further DNA sequences coding for the same CDR3. The protocol was immunoSEQ multiplex PCR, while the TCRdb copy is restricted to in-frame clones and leaves out a portion. This sample has tens of thousands of clones, with 75% to 80% found just once. This CDR3 contains 14 residues. V gave up 4 bases and J gave up 0 bases; unmatched junction bases: 2. Germline CDR1 and CDR2: SGHRS and YFSETQ. These data belong to a study of memory CD4+ T cells and cytomegalovirus serostatus. Study-level information: This sample comes from healthy Belgian adults, eight to ten CMV seropositive, roughly 22 seronegative.

Single viable CD3+CD4+CD8-CD45RO+ cells were sorted as the memory CD4+ T cells. Total CD4+ T cells were enriched by CD4 positive selection. Study results and limitations: Median bootstrapped AUC for CMV status was about 0.96 originally, about 0.9 US-trained.

The material sequenced was memory CD4+ T cells from blood. This TCR was sampled from an adult in good health and CMV-seropositive. The rearrangement uses TRBV5-1 and TRBJ1-1; TRBD1 matches at 8 bases. The CDR3 nucleotides are TGCGCCAGCAGCCTGGGACAGGTGAACACTGAAGCTTTCTTT. It yields the protein CASSLGQVNTEAFF. Together with reference TRBV5-1 and TRBJ1-1, the CDR3 gives the full variable domain: KAGVTQTPRYLIKTRGQQVTLSCSPISGHRSVSWYQQTPGQGLQFLFEYFSETQRNKGNFPGRFSGRQFSNSRSEMNVSTLELGDSALYLCASSLGQVNTEAFFGQGTRLTVV.